This T cell receptor beta chain was sequenced in a study of shared clonotypes between healthy human individuals. Trimming cost V 5 bases and J 4 bases; bases outside gene matches: 8. Germline CDR1 is PRHDT and CDR2 is FYEKMQ (reference sequence). This CDR3 has 15 amino acids. In the naive CD8 group, cells lacked CD45RO and were positively selected for CCR7, so terminally differentiated effector memory CD45RA+ cells were left out. Using immunoSEQ multiplex PCR, the repertoire was profiled, and TCRdb retains in-frame clones only, with some absent. The sample has millions of clones, just under 95% seen once; the top ten hold 0.9% to 1.4%.

The specimen sequenced was naive CD8+ T cells sorted from blood. This TCR was sampled from a man in his late teens or twenties in good health. The genes are TRBV13 and TRBJ2-1; 7 bases are a match to TRBD1. DNA for the CDR3: TGTGCCAGCAGCCCAGGGGGTATAGGGTACAATGAGCAGTTCTTC. Protein product: CASSPGGIGYNEQFF.